This record covers a single TCR beta chain. This sample is part of a study of blood T cells in healthy people across ages. Alongside a J-beta primer mix, a sample-barcoded 5' primer served in a second PCR lasting roughly 6 to 12 cycles. TCRdb passed the 5' RACE reads through MiXCR, listing each CDR3 protein once. The sample holds hundreds of thousands of distinct CDR3 sequences; 40% to 65% are singletons and the top ten take about two fifths. Germline V gene lookup returns CDR1 SNHLY and CDR2 FYNNEI. Trimming left V 2 bases short and J 8 bases short, with 8 bases between. The CDR3 is 12 residues long.

Sequenced: blood. The origin of this receptor is a man older than 75 in good health. This chain joins TRBV2 and TRBJ2-3; D is unresolved. The CDR3 nucleotides read TGTGCCAGCAGTGAAATCGCTCCTACGCAGTATTTT. Its protein is CASSEIAPTQYF.